A single TCR beta chain is shown here with its context. What it binds is not known. A much larger clone lies a single base off, so this may be a read error. TCR alpha and beta CDR3 regions were amplified from RNA using iRepertoire nested multiplex PCR. Tissue mRNA or PBMC total RNA, roughly 100-400 ng, went into one-step reverse transcription and amplification. TCRdb ran MiXCR on the multiplex PCR reads and lists one entry per CDR3 protein. Counted here are 85,000 to 110,000 distinct CDR3 sequences, around 30% occurring once; the ten biggest clones make up approximately 46%. CDR3 length: 15 residues. The trim removed 7 bases at V and 0 bases at J, leaving 5 bases unmatched. Germline V gives CDR1 MDHEN, CDR2 SYDVKM. These data originate in a study of glioma-infiltrating T cells. Whole-study findings and limits: Tissue-blood divergence was below expectation in non-neoplastic patients, above in gliomas. Very few CDR3 sequences were shared between tissue and blood.

The genes are TRBV28 and TRBJ2-1; 8 bases map to TRBD2. This clonotype was obtained from a human donor with low-grade glioma or glioblastoma, undergoing nonglioma brain surgery, or in good health (not recorded which). The sample taken for sequencing was glioma tissue, nonneoplastic brain tissue, or PBMCs (not recorded which). CDR3 bases: TGTGCCAGCACCCGGGGGGGAAACTCCTACAATGAGCAGTTCTTC. Protein: CASTRGGNSYNEQFF.